A single sample gave rise to the 20 T cell receptor beta chains below, sequenced in a study of cytomegalovirus exposure and HLA in healthy donors. Use of 60 Vbeta and 13 Jbeta primers characterized the PCR. This table comes from immunoSEQ multiplex PCR, and its TCRdb copy is limited to in-frame clones, with some not included. The data hold about 130,000 clones, with approximately 74% observed a single time. What was sequenced was PBMCs. The receptors come from a man aged 35-49 years in good health and CMV-seropositive.

The rearrangement uses TRBV5-6 and TRBJ2-1, with 7 bases identical to TRBD2. The CDR3 is 15 amino acids. Germline CDR1 reads SGHDT; CDR2 reads YYEEEE. V trimming: 5 bases; J trimming: 6 bases; junction bases outside the gene matches: 11. CDR3 nucleotide sequence: TGTGCCAGCAGGTCCGGACTAGAGGCGGTCAATGAGCAGTTCTTC. This translates into CASRSGLEAVNEQFF.

The chain has TRBV5-1 and TRBJ1-6, with TRBD1 matching 9 bases. The V gene's germline CDR1 is SGHRS and CDR2 YFSETQ. V lost 3 bases, J lost 6 bases, and 4 bases stayed unmatched. The CDR3 is 15 residues long. As DNA, the CDR3 is TGCGCCAGCAGCTCGGACAGGGGTGGTAATTCACCCCTCCACTTT. It encodes CASSSDRGGNSPLHF.

V is TRBV5-4 and J is TRBJ1-6; 7 nucleotides align to TRBD1. The CDR3 is 15 amino acids. After removal of 4 bases from V and 12 bases from J, the junction contained 13 bases not matched to a gene. Germline loops: CDR1 SGHNT, CDR2 YYREEE (reference sequence). The CDR3 loop reads CASSVETGHRGPLHF. For the CDR3, the DNA is TGTGCCAGCAGCGTTGAGACAGGGCACAGAGGACCCCTCCACTTT. Combining the CDR3 with reference TRBV5-4 and TRBJ1-6 gives the whole variable domain ETGVTQSPTHLIKTRGQQVTLRCSSQSGHNTVSWYQQALGQGPQFIFQYYREEENGRGNFPPRFSGLQFPNYSSELNVNALELDDSALYLCASSVETGHRGPLHFGNGTRLTVT.

J is TRBJ1-5 and V is TRBV6-5; D is uncertain. Trimming took 4 bases from V and 6 from J, leaving 10 bases between them. Germline V gives CDR1 MNHEY, CDR2 SVGAGI. This CDR3 comprises 13 residues. This chain's CDR3 is CASSSLGSQPQHF. In DNA, the CDR3 is TGTGCCAGCAGTTCGCTAGGGAGTCAGCCCCAGCATTTT.

The V gene is TRBV19, the J gene TRBJ1-4; 8 bases agree with TRBD1. Germline CDR1 and CDR2: LNHDA and SQIVND (reference sequence). V lost 5 bases and J lost 8; bases outside the gene matches: 7. CDR3 length: 14 amino acids. The CDR3 is CASSSGGSSEKLFF. The CDR3 DNA is TGTGCCAGTAGTTCAGGGGGCTCAAGCGAAAAACTGTTTTTT. Using reference TRBV19 and TRBJ1-4 for the parts outside the CDR3, the full variable domain is DGGITQSPKYLFRKEGQNVTLSCEQNLNHDAMYWYRQDPGQGLRLIYYSQIVNDFQKGDIAEGYSVSREKKESFPLTVTSAQKNPTAFYLCASSSGGSSEKLFFGSGTQLSVL.

This sequence joins TRBV27 and TRBJ1-5, with 7 positions matching TRBD1. This CDR3 is built from 14 residues. V lost 6 bases and J lost 7; bases outside the gene matches: 9. Germline loops: CDR1 MNHEY, CDR2 SMNVEV (reference sequence). The CDR3 coding sequence is TGTGCCAGCAGCTATGACAGGGCAGGACAGCCCCAGCATTTT. This encodes CASSYDRAGQPQHF.

This clone showed up just once. The chain has TRBV9 and TRBJ2-3, with 13 bases lining up with TRBD2. J was trimmed by 5 bases and V by 4 bases; bases with no gene match: 7. CDR3 size: 16 residues. The germline CDR1 and CDR2 sequences are SGDLS and YYNGEE. CDR3 bases: TGTGCCAGCAGCCTCGGACTAGCGGGAGAGGTAGATACGCAGTATTTT. This translates into CASSLGLAGEVDTQYF.

The chain combines TRBV19 with TRBJ1-1, with a tentative D call TRBD1 (5 bases). This CDR3 spans 15 amino acids. V lost 4 bases and J lost 2, with 14 bases in between. Germline V lookup: CDR1 LNHDA, CDR2 SQIVND (reference sequence). The CDR3 protein is CASSRGGGLNTEAFF. In nucleotides, the CDR3 is TGTGCCAGTAGTAGGGGGGGAGGGCTTAACACTGAAGCTTTCTTT.

This clone is medium-sized by share. CDR3 DNA: TGTGCCAGCAGTTTAACCGGGACTAGTTACTACGAGCAGTACTTC. Protein product: CASSLTGTSYYEQYF. This chain links TRBV27 with TRBJ2-7; 8 bases map to TRBD2. The CDR3 runs 15 residues. CDR1 and CDR2 (germline): MNHEY, SMNVEV (reference sequence). With 2 bases clipped from V and 3 bases from J, the junction kept 6 bases outside the gene matches.

The V and J genes are TRBV28 and TRBJ2-3; D might be TRBD2 (5 bases). V was shortened by 5 bases and J by 2 bases, with 17 bases between the two germline ends. The germline V gene has CDR1 MDHEN and CDR2 SYDVKM. This CDR3 region has 16 residues. The CDR3 nucleotides read TGTGCCAGCAGTCCGTACCCGGGATCTCTCACAGATACGCAGTATTTT. Amino acids: CASSPYPGSLTDTQYF.

This clone was counted a few times. This sequence joins TRBV28 and TRBJ2-1, with TRBD2 matching over 10 bases. Trimming cost V 5 bases and J 15 bases; bases outside gene matches: 13. The CDR3 sequence is 14 residues long. Germline-derived CDR1 and CDR2 are MDHEN and SYDVKM. CDR3 sequence (DNA): TGTGCCAGCAGTCTCCTAGGACTAGCGGAATTTGGGTTCTTC. It specifies CASSLLGLAEFGFF.

The chain joins TRBV29-1 to TRBJ2-3; a weak D match, TRBD1 (6 bases). CDR3 size: 12 residues. V shed 6 bases and J shed 3 bases, with 10 bases lying between them. Germline assignment: CDR1 SQVTM and CDR2 ANQGSEA. CDR3 residues: CSVARGTDTQYF. The CDR3 coding sequence is TGCAGCGTGGCCAGGGGAACAGATACGCAGTATTTT.

This clone was counted only a few times. This chain uses TRBV30 with TRBJ1-3; D is unresolved. The CDR3 has 12 residues. V was shortened by 3 bases and J by 8 bases, with 11 bases between the two germline ends. Germline V gives CDR1 GTSNPN, CDR2 SVGIG (reference sequence). The CDR3 DNA is TGTGCCTGGAGGGGGAGCGGGGACACCATATATTTT. It codes for CAWRGSGDTIYF.

The V gene is TRBV7-2, the J gene TRBJ1-5; 8 positions match TRBD1. Trimming at V came to 11 bases and at J to 5 bases, leaving 5 bases not matched to a gene. This CDR3 is built from 12 residues. CDR1 and CDR2 from the germline V gene are SGHTA and FQGNSA. CDR3 sequence reads: CAPDREDQPQHF. CDR3 DNA: TGTGCCCCGGACAGGGAGGATCAGCCCCAGCATTTT.

V and J are TRBV6-1 and TRBJ1-2; 9 positions match TRBD1. Per germline, CDR1 MNHNS and CDR2 SASEGT. V shed 0 bases, J shed 4 bases, and the junction held 0 bases outside the gene matches. The CDR3 runs to 14 residues. CDR3 region: CASSEATGGYGYTF. CDR3 nucleotide sequence: TGTGCCAGCAGTGAAGCGACAGGGGGCTATGGCTACACCTTC.

This rearrangement joins TRBV4-1 to TRBJ1-3; no reliable D call. V was cut by 3 bases and J by 6 bases, with 12 bases left in between. The CDR3 contains 14 residues. Per the germline V gene, CDR1 is MGHRA and CDR2 is YSYEKL. The CDR3 loop is CASSQRVYENTIYF. DNA of the CDR3: TGCGCCAGCAGCCAGAGGGTATACGAAAACACCATATATTTT.

The genes are TRBV18 and TRBJ1-2, with D maybe TRBD1 (6 bases). V lost 5 bases to trimming and J lost 0 bases, with 13 bases between them. Germline V gives CDR1 KGHSH, CDR2 LQKENI. The CDR3 covers 15 residues. Here the CDR3 reads CASSVGTQPNYGYTF. DNA for the CDR3: TGTGCCAGCTCAGTCGGGACACAGCCTAACTATGGCTACACCTTC.

The chain links TRBV4-3 to TRBJ2-7, with TRBD1 identical over 8 bases. CDR1 is LGHNA and CDR2 is YSLEER in the germline V gene. After removal of 0 bases from V and 3 bases from J, the junction contained 1 base not matched to a gene. The CDR3 contains 14 residues. The CDR3 coding sequence is TGCGCCAGCAGCCAAGAACAGGGGGTCTACGAGCAGTACTTC. This encodes CASSQEQGVYEQYF.

The CDR3 DNA sequence: TGTGCCAGCACCCGGAGCGGGGGACCAACTAATGAAAAACTGTTTTTT. Translated: CASTRSGGPTNEKLFF. The chain uses TRBV25-1 and TRBJ1-4; tentatively, D is TRBD1 (5 bases). CDR3 length equals 16 residues. The germline CDR1 and CDR2 sequences are MGHDK and SYGVNS. Deletions cut 7 bases from V and 0 bases from J, with 15 bases between.

V is TRBV4-2 and J is TRBJ2-6; 10 bases line up with TRBD2. CDR1 and CDR2 (germline): LGHNA, YNFKEQ. Trimming cost V 1 base and J 2 bases; bases outside gene matches: 2. This CDR3 spans 17 amino acids. CDR3 loop: CASSQALAGAGANVLTF. DNA of the CDR3: TGTGCCAGCAGCCAAGCCCTAGCGGGAGCTGGGGCCAACGTCCTGACTTTC.